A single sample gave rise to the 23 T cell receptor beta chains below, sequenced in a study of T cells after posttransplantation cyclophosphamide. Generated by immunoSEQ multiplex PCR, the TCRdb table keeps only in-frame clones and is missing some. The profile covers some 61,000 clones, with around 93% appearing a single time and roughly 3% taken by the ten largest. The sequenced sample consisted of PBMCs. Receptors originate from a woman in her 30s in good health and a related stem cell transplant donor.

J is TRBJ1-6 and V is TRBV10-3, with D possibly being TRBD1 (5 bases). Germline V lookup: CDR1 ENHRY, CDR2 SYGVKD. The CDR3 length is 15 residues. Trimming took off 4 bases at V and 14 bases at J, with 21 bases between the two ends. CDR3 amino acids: CAISGSGRSERTLHF. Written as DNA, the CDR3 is TGTGCCATCAGTGGTTCGGGACGGAGCGAAAGGACCCTCCACTTT.

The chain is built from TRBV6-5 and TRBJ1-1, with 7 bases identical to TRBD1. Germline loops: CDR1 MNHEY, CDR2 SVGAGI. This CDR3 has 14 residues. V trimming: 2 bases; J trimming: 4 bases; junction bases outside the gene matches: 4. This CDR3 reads CASSYTDRSTEAFF. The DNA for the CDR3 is TGTGCCAGCAGTTACACGGACAGGTCCACTGAAGCTTTCTTT.

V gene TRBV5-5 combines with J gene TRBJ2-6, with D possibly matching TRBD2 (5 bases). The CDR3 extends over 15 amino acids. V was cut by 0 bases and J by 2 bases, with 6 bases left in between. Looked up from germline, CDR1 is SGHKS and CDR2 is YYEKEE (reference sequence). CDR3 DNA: TGTGCCAGCAGCTTGGCCGGGGCTGGGGCCAACGTCCTGACTTTC. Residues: CASSLAGAGANVLTF.

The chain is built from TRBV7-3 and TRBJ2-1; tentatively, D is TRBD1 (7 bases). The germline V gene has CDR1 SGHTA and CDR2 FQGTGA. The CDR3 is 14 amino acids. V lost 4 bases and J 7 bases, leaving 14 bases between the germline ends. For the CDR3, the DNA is TGTGCCAGCAGCTGGGGGGACAGCAGGAATGAGCAGTTCTTC. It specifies CASSWGDSRNEQFF.

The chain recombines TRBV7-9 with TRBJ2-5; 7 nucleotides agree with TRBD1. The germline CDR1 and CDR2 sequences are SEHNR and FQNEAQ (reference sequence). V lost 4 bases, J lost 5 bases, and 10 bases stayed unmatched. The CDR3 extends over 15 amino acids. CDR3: CASSSTGHPTETQYF. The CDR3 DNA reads TGTGCCAGCAGCTCGACAGGGCACCCAACCGAGACCCAGTACTTC. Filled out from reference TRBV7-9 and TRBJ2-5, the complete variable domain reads DTGVSQNPRHKITKRGQNVTFRCDPISEHNRLYWYRQTLGQGPEFLTYFQNEAQLEKSRLLSDRFSAERPKGSFSTLEIQRTEQGDSAMYLCASSSTGHPTETQYFGPGTRLLVL.

CDR3: CASSGGQGVGTTNEKLFF. In DNA form, the CDR3 reads TGTGCCAGCAGCGGCGGACAGGGGGTAGGGACAACTAATGAAAAACTGTTTTTT. The chain uses TRBV9 and TRBJ1-4, with 10 bases lining up with TRBD1. This CDR3 region has 18 residues. V lost 3 bases to trimming and J lost 0 bases; unmatched junction nucleotides: 8. CDR1 is SGDLS and CDR2 is YYNGEE in the germline V gene.

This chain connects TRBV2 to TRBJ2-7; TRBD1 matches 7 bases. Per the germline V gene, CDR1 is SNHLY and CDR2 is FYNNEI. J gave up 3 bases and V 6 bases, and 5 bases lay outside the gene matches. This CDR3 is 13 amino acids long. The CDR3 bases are TGTGCCAGCAGCCCCAGACAGGGCTACGAGCAGTACTTC. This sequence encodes CASSPRQGYEQYF. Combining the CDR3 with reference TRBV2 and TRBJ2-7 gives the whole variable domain EPEVTQTPSHQVTQMGQEVILRCVPISNHLYFYWYRQILGQKVEFLVSFYNNEISEKSEIFDDQFSVERPDGSNFTLKIRSTKLEDSAMYFCASSPRQGYEQYFGPGTRLTVT.

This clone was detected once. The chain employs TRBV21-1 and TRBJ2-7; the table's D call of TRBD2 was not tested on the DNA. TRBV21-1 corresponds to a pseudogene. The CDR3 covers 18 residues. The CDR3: CASEQRPQRTQAPYEQYF. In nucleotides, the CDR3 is TGTGCCAGCGAGCAAAGACCCCAGAGGACTCAGGCCCCCTACGAGCAGTACTTC.

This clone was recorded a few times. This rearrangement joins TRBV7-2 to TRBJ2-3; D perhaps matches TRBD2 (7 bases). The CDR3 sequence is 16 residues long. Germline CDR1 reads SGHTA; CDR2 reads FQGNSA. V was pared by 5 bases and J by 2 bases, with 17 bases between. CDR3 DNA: TGTGCCAGCAGCCGGGGGGCGGGGATATCCACAGATACGCAGTATTTT. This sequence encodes CASSRGAGISTDTQYF.

CDR3 loop: CASSRGEINYGYTF. In DNA, the CDR3 is TGTGCCAGCAGCCGCGGGGAGATCAACTATGGCTACACCTTC. The rearrangement links TRBV11-2 to TRBJ1-2, with D unresolved. The CDR3 consists of 14 residues. Trimming left V 5 bases short and J 2 bases short, with 12 bases between. Germline CDR1 is SGHAT and CDR2 is FQNNGV.

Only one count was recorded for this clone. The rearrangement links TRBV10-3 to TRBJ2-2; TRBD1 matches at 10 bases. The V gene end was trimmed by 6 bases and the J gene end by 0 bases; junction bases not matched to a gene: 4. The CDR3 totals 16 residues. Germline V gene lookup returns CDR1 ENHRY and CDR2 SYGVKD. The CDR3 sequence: CAIRTGGFSNTGELFF. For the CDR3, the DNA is TGTGCCATCAGGACAGGGGGCTTTTCGAACACCGGGGAGCTGTTTTTT.

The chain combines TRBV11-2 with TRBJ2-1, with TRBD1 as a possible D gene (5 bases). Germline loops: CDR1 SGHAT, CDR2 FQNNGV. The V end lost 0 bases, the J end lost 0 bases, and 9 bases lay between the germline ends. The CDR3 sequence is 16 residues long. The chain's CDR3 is CASSLDPDSSYNEQFF. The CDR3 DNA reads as TGTGCCAGCAGCTTAGATCCCGACAGCTCCTACAATGAGCAGTTCTTC.

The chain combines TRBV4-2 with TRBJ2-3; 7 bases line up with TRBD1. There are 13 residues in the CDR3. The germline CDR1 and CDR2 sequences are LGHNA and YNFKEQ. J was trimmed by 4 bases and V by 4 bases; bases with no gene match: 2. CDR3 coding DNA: TGTGCCAGCAGCCGGGACAGCCCAGATACGCAGTATTTT. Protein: CASSRDSPDTQYF.

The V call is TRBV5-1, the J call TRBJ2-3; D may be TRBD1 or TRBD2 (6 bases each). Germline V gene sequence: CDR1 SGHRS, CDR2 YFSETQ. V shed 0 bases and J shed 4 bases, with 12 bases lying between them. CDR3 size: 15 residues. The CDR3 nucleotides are TGCGCCAGCAGCTTGGATCCGGGGGCCGCAGATACGCAGTATTTT. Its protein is CASSLDPGAADTQYF.

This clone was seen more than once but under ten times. CDR3 nucleotide sequence: TGCGCCAGCAGCCGGACAGGGGGCAATCAGCCCCAGCATTTT. This encodes CASSRTGGNQPQHF. The chain couples TRBV5-1 to TRBJ1-5; 9 bases agree with TRBD1. Germline CDR1 and CDR2: SGHRS and YFSETQ. J lost 2 bases, V lost 4 bases, and 1 base had no gene match. The CDR3 spans 14 residues.

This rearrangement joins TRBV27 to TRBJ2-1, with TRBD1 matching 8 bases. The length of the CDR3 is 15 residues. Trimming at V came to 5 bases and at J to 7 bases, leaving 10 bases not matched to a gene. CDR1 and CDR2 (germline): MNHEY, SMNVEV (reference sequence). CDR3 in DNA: TGTGCCAGCAGTAAGGACAGGGTTATACCGAATGAGCAGTTCTTC. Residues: CASSKDRVIPNEQFF.

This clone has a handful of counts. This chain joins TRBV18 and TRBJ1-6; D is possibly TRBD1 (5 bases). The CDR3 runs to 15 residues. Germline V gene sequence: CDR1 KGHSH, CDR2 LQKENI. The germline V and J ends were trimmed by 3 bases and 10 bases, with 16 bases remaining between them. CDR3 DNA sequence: TGTGCCAGCTCACCCACAGGAAGTGCAGGGTCACCCCTCCACTTT. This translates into CASSPTGSAGSPLHF.

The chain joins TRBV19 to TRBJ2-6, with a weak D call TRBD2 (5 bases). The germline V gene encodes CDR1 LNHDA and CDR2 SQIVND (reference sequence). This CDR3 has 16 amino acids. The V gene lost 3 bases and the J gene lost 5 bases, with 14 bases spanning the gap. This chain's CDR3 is CASSIKRAGRANVLTF. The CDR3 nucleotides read TGTGCCAGTAGTATCAAAAGAGCCGGGAGGGCCAACGTCCTGACTTTC.

CDR3 DNA sequence: TGTGCCAGCAGCCTAACCGGGACAGGGTCGGGCTTAGGTGAAGCTTTCTTT. Residues: CASSLTGTGSGLGEAFF. This sequence joins TRBV11-2 and TRBJ1-1, with TRBD1 identical over 9 bases. This CDR3 has 17 amino acids. After removal of 5 bases from V and 7 bases from J, the junction contained 17 bases not matched to a gene. Germline assignment: CDR1 SGHAT and CDR2 FQNNGV.

The CDR3 region has the DNA TGTGCCAGCAGCCCTCGGTTCGGGGCTGATTCCTACGAGCAGTACTTC. Its translation: CASSPRFGADSYEQYF. The chain combines TRBV4-2 with TRBJ2-7; D is perhaps TRBD1 or TRBD2 (5 bases each). This CDR3 has 16 residues. Germline V gives CDR1 LGHNA, CDR2 YNFKEQ. Trimming took 4 bases from V and 1 from J, leaving 17 bases between them.

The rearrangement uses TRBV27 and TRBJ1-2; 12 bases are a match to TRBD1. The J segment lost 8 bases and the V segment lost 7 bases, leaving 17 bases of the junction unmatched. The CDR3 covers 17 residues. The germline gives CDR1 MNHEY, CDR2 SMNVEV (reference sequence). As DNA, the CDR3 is TGTGCCAGCAAAATGGGCGCCGGGACAGGGGGCCGGGGGGGCTACACCTTC. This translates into CASKMGAGTGGRGGYTF.

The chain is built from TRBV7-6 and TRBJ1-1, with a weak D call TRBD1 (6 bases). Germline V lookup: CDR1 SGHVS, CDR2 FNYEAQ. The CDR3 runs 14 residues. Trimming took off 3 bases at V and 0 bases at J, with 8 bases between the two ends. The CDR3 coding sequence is TGTGCCAGCAGCTTCGGGACATTGAACACTGAAGCTTTCTTT. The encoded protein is CASSFGTLNTEAFF.

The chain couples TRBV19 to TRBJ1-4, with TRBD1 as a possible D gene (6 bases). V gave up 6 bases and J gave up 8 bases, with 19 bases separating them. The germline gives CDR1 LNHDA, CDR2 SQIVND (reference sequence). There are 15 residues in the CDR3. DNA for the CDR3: TGTGCCAGTAGCAGGGGACGGGGGGGGAGAGAAAAACTGTTTTTT. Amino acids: CASSRGRGGREKLFF.